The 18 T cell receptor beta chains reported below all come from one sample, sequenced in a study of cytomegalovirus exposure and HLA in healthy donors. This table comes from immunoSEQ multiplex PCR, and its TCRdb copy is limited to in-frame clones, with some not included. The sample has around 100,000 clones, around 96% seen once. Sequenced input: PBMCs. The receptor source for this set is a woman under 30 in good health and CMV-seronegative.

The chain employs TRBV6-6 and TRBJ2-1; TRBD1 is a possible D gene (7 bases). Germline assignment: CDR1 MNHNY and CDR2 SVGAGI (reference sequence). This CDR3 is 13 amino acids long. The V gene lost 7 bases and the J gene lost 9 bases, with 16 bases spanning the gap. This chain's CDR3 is CASTPEGAGEQFF. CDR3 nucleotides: TGTGCCAGCACCCCGGAGGGGGCCGGTGAGCAGTTCTTC.

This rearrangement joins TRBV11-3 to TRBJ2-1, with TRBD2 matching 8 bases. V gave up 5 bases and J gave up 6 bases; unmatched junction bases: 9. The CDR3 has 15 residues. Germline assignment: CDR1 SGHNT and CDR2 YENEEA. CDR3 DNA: TGTGCCAGCAGCCCGGAGGAGCGGGAGCTCAATGAGCAGTTCTTC. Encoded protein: CASSPEERELNEQFF.

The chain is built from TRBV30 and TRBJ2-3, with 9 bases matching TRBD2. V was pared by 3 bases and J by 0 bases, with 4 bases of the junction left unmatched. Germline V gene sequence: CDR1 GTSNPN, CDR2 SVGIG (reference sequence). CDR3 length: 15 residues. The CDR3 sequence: CAWSRGGDSTDTQYF. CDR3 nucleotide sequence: TGTGCCTGGAGCCGCGGGGGGGATAGCACAGATACGCAGTATTTT.

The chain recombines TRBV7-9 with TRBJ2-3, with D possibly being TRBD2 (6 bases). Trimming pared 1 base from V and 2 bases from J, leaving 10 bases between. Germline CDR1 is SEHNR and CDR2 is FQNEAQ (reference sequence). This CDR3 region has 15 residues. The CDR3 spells CASSLEGGPTDTQYF. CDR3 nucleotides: TGTGCCAGCAGCTTAGAGGGAGGACCCACAGATACGCAGTATTTT.

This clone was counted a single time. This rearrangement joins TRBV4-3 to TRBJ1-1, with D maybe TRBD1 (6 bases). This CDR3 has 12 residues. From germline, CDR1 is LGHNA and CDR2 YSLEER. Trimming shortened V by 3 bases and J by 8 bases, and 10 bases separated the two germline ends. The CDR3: CASSQLTGEAFF. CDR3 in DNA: TGCGCCAGCAGCCAGTTAACAGGGGAAGCTTTCTTT.

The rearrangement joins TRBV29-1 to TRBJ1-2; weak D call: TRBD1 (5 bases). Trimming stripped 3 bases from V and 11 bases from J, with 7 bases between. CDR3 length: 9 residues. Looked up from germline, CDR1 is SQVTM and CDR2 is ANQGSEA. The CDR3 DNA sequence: TGCAGCGTTGACGGGGGGTACACCTTC. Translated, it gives CSVDGGYTF.

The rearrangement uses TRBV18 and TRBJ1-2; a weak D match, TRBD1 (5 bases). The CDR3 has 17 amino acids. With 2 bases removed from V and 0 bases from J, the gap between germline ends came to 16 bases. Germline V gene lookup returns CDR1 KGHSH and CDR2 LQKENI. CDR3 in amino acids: CASSPSLIGGANYGYTF. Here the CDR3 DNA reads TGTGCCAGCTCACCATCACTTATCGGGGGAGCTAACTATGGCTACACCTTC.

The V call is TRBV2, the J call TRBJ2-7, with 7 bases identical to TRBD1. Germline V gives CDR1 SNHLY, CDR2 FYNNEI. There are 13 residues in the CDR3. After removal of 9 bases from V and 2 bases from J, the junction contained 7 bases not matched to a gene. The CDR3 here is CASLQGNTYEQYF. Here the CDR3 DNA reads TGTGCCAGTCTACAGGGGAACACCTACGAGCAGTACTTC.

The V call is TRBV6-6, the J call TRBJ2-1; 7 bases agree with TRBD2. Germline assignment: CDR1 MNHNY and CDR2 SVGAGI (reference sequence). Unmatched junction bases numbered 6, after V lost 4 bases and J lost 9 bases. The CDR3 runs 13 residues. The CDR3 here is CASSSGLVSEQFF. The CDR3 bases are TGTGCCAGCAGTTCCGGACTAGTATCTGAGCAGTTCTTC.

CDR3 residues: CASSLEVTSGNTIYF. CDR3 in DNA: TGTGCCAGCAGCTTAGAGGTGACATCTGGAAACACCATATATTTT. J is TRBJ1-3 and V is TRBV11-2; D gene uncertain. Trimming stripped 0 bases from V and 1 base from J, with 7 bases between. The CDR3 loop spans 15 amino acids. Germline loops: CDR1 SGHAT, CDR2 FQNNGV.

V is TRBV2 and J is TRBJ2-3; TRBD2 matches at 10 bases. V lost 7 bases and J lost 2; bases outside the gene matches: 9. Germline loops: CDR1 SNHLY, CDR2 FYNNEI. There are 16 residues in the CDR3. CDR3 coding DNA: TGTGCCAGCACCGCCCCCAGCGGGAGGGCCACAGATACGCAGTATTTT. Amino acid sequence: CASTAPSGRATDTQYF.

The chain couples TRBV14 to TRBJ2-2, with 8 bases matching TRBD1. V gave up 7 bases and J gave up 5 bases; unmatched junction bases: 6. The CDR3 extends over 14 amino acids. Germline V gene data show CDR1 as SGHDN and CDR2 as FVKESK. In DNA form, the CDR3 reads TGTGCCAGCAAAGGACAGGGTAATACCGGGGAGCTGTTTTTT. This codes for CASKGQGNTGELFF.

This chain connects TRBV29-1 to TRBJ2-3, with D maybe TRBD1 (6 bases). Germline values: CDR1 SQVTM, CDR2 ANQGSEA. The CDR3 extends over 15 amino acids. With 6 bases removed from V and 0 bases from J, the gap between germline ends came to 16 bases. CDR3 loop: CSVDSRLISTDTQYF. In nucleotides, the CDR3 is TGCAGCGTGGACAGCCGCCTTATCAGCACAGATACGCAGTATTTT.

The CDR3 sequence is CATKQVYEQYF. CDR3 coding DNA: TGTGCCACCAAACAGGTCTACGAGCAGTACTTC. The chain uses TRBV6-5 and TRBJ2-7; TRBD1 might be the D (5 bases). Germline values: CDR1 MNHEY, CDR2 SVGAGI. This CDR3 has 11 amino acids. The V gene lost 10 bases and the J gene lost 3 bases, with 10 bases spanning the gap.

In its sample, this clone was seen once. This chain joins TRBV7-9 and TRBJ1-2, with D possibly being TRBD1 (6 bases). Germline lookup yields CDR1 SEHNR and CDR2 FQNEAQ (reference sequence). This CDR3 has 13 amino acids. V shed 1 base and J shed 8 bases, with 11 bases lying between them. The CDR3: CASSLEHRDGYTF. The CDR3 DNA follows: TGTGCCAGCAGCTTAGAACACAGGGACGGCTACACCTTC.

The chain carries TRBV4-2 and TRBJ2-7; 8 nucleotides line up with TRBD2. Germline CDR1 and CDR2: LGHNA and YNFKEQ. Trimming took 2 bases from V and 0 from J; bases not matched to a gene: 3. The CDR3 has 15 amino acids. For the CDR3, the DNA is TGTGCCAGCAGCCAACCGGGGACTAGCTCCTACGAGCAGTACTTC. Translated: CASSQPGTSSYEQYF.

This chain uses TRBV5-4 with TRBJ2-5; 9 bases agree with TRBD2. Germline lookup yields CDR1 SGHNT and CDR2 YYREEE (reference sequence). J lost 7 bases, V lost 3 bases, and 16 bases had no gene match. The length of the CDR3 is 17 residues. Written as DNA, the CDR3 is TGTGCCAGCAGCTGGGAGGCTAGCGGGGTTGAAATGGGGACCCAGTACTTC. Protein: CASSWEASGVEMGTQYF.

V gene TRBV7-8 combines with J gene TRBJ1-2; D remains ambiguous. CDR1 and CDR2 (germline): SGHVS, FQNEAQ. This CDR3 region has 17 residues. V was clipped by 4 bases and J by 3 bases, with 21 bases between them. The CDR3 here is CASSSTRTVEGDYGYTF. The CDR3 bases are TGTGCCAGCAGCTCAACACGGACCGTTGAGGGAGACTATGGCTACACCTTC.